This T cell receptor beta chain was profiled in a study of identical twins. CDR1 is DFQATT and CDR2 is SNEGSKA in the germline V gene (reference sequence). Trimming left V 8 bases short and J 7 bases short, with 18 bases between. This CDR3 contains 12 residues. Each cDNA held unique molecular identifiers, and template switching gave it a universal primer site. TCRdb reprocessed the 5' RACE reads with MiXCR, giving one entry per CDR3 protein. The top ten hold 0.91% of the sample, which has 520,000 or so distinct CDR3 sequences, around 20% seen once. This clonotype occurred many times. Antigen specificity is unknown. The study, taken as a whole, reports: One should note that invariant MAIT and iNKT cells could partly confound zero-insertion analyses.

These data were also filed under a second study, of T cells expressing NK-cell markers. Per that study: Six of the donors carried dominant NKG2C+ clonotypes that took up roughly 1.0-8% of their CD8+ T cells.

The sequenced sample was CD4+ T cells sorted from blood. This TCR derives from a young woman in good health. V is TRBV20-1 and J is TRBJ2-7, with a tentative D call TRBD1 (5 bases). The CDR3 nucleotides are TGCAGTACTAAACCCGGACACCGGGAGCAGTACTTC. This translates into CSTKPGHREQYF.